The 23 T cell receptor beta chains below all came from one sample that was sequenced in a study of cytomegalovirus exposure and HLA in healthy donors. With 60 Vbeta and 13 Jbeta primers, the PCR was carried out. Clones were read by immunoSEQ multiplex PCR, and TCRdb kept only the in-frame ones, dropping some. The sample lists about 170,000 clones; around 62% were seen once. The sequenced material came from PBMCs. The receptors stem from a man aged 35 to 55 in good health and CMV-seronegative.

The V and J genes are TRBV19 and TRBJ2-3; weak D call: TRBD2 (5 bases). Germline V gene sequence: CDR1 LNHDA, CDR2 SQIVND (reference sequence). V shed 3 bases and J shed 4 bases, with 11 bases lying between them. The CDR3 has 14 residues. The CDR3 coding sequence is TGTGCCAGTAGTATGAGGGAACGTCCAGATACGCAGTATTTT. Residues: CASSMRERPDTQYF.

This clone was observed a handful of times. The CDR3 region is CASSPLARGGEYF. DNA for the CDR3: TGTGCCAGCAGCCCTTTGGCGAGGGGGGGGGAGTACTTC. The chain recombines TRBV7-2 with TRBJ2-7; D is perhaps TRBD2 (7 bases). This CDR3 spans 13 amino acids. Between the trimmed V and J ends, which lost 5 bases and 11 bases, there was a span of 19 bases. Germline V gene lookup returns CDR1 SGHTA and CDR2 FQGNSA.

V gene TRBV9 combines with J gene TRBJ2-1, with TRBD2 matching over 8 bases. In germline, CDR1 is SGDLS, CDR2 YYNGEE. V shed 0 bases and J 9 bases; nucleotides not matched to a gene: 8. The CDR3 is 15 residues long. This CDR3 reads CASSVDGRAEGEQFF. The CDR3 coding sequence is TGTGCCAGCAGCGTAGACGGGAGGGCCGAAGGTGAGCAGTTCTTC.

The chain couples TRBV7-2 to TRBJ2-1, with 8 bases identical to TRBD2. V trimming: 1 base; J trimming: 7 bases; junction bases outside the gene matches: 18. Germline CDR1 and CDR2: SGHTA and FQGNSA. The CDR3 is 19 residues long. In nucleotides, the CDR3 is TGTGCCAGCAGCTTAGTCCTGAACTTCTTTAGCGGGGCGTTTAATGAGCAGTTCTTC. The encoded protein is CASSLVLNFFSGAFNEQFF.

The chain uses TRBV7-9 and TRBJ2-1; TRBD2 might be the D (6 bases). Trimming removed 3 bases at V and 0 bases at J, with 12 bases between. The CDR3 length is 16 residues. Germline values: CDR1 SEHNR, CDR2 FQNEAQ (reference sequence). CDR3 bases: TGTGCCAGCAGCTTCCGGGACTCAAACTCCTACAATGAGCAGTTCTTC. This encodes CASSFRDSNSYNEQFF.

The V and J genes are TRBV12-5 and TRBJ2-5, with D possibly TRBD1 on 6 matching bases. Germline V gene sequence: CDR1 LGHNT, CDR2 FRNRAP. There are 16 residues in the CDR3. Trimming removed 1 base from V and 5 bases from J, with 17 bases in between. The CDR3 sequence: CASGLEVQGSLETQYF. Written as DNA, the CDR3 is TGTGCTAGTGGTTTGGAGGTGCAGGGGAGTTTGGAGACCCAGTACTTC.

For this clone: Relative to the germline gene, one junction end is altered; a read error may explain this. This chain connects TRBV5-1 to TRBJ2-2; D possibly corresponds to TRBD1 (7 bases). The CDR3 runs to 14 residues. Germline V CDR1 and CDR2: SGHRS, YFSETQ. The CDR3 region has the DNA TGCGCCAGCAGCAATGACAGGGCTGCCGGGGGGCTGTTTTTT. As protein: CASSNDRAAGGLFF.

This chain joins TRBV7-9 and TRBJ2-7, with a weak D call TRBD2 (5 bases). CDR3 length: 16 amino acids. CDR1 is SEHNR and CDR2 is FQNEAQ in the germline V gene (reference sequence). Trimming stripped 3 bases from V and 5 bases from J, with 20 bases between. CDR3 region: CASSFVSPRGSHEQYF. CDR3 nucleotide sequence: TGTGCCAGCAGCTTTGTCTCACCTAGAGGGTCGCACGAGCAGTACTTC.

V usage is TRBV5-4 and J usage is TRBJ2-5; tentative D call: TRBD1 (5 bases). V was cut by 0 bases and J by 2 bases, with 14 bases left in between. The CDR3 sequence is 16 residues long. Looked up from germline, CDR1 is SGHNT and CDR2 is YYREEE (reference sequence). For the CDR3, the DNA is TGTGCCAGCAGCTTGGAGCCCGACAGATTTCAAGAGACCCAGTACTTC. Amino acid sequence: CASSLEPDRFQETQYF.

A single count supports this clone. This sequence joins TRBV6-1 and TRBJ2-3, with a weak D call TRBD1 (8 bases). V was pared by 5 bases and J by 3 bases, with 15 bases between. Germline CDR1 reads MNHNS; CDR2 reads SASEGT. The CDR3 length is 15 residues. The CDR3 DNA reads as TGTGCCAGCAGTCTACAGGGGGGGTGGACAGATACGCAGTATTTT. The encoded protein is CASSLQGGWTDTQYF.

The rearrangement uses TRBV10-3 and TRBJ2-7, with 8 bases that match TRBD1. The CDR3 is made up of 15 amino acids. Unmatched junction bases numbered 9, after V lost 5 bases and J lost 3 bases. Germline V gives CDR1 ENHRY, CDR2 SYGVKD. The DNA for the CDR3 is TGTGCCATCAGTCAAGGACAGGGACAAATCTACGAGCAGTACTTC. Protein: CAISQGQGQIYEQYF.

This chain connects TRBV5-1 to TRBJ1-1; 10 bases are a match to TRBD1. From germline, CDR1 is SGHRS and CDR2 YFSETQ. The CDR3 covers 17 residues. V was clipped by 6 bases and J by 6 bases; unmatched bases: 17. The CDR3 is CASTPAARDRGGSEAFF. In DNA form, the CDR3 reads TGCGCCAGCACCCCCGCCGCTCGGGACAGGGGAGGGTCTGAAGCTTTCTTT.

This clone has just one count. The chain joins TRBV6-5 to TRBJ1-1; possible D gene TRBD1, 5 bases. The germline V gene encodes CDR1 MNHEY and CDR2 SVGAGI. This CDR3 contains 14 residues. Trimming cost V 6 bases and J 4 bases, with 15 bases left between them. For the CDR3, the DNA is TGTGCCAGCAGGGGGGGGACGCCAGTCACTGAAGCTTTCTTT. Translated: CASRGGTPVTEAFF.

The chain has TRBV27 and TRBJ2-7, with TRBD2 as a possible D gene (5 bases). Looked up from germline, CDR1 is MNHEY and CDR2 is SMNVEV (reference sequence). The CDR3 is made up of 14 amino acids. The V end was cut by 0 bases, the J end by 4 bases, with 10 bases between. The CDR3: CASSLSGARYEQYF. CDR3 DNA sequence: TGTGCCAGCAGTTTATCGGGAGCAAGGTACGAGCAGTACTTC.

This clone was found a few times. This chain connects TRBV28 to TRBJ2-5, with D possibly being TRBD2 (5 bases). In germline, CDR1 is MDHEN, CDR2 SYDVKM. V was clipped by 7 bases and J by 1 base, with 16 bases between them. The CDR3 spans 15 residues. The CDR3 region is CASTPPGRGQETQYF. CDR3 sequence (DNA): TGTGCCAGCACCCCACCCGGACGGGGCCAAGAGACCCAGTACTTC.

This sequence joins TRBV28 and TRBJ2-5; weak D call: TRBD1 (5 bases). With the DNA end fitting TRBJ2-7 better, the J assignment may be wrong. The CDR3 has 15 amino acids. Germline V gene lookup returns CDR1 MDHEN and CDR2 SYDVKM. CDR3: CASSPPQATNYEQYF. CDR3 bases: TGTGCCAGCAGTCCACCACAGGCGACCAACTACGAGCAGTACTTC.

This clone was found once. The chain uses TRBV28 and TRBJ1-6; possibly TRBD1 for D (5 bases). The germline V gene encodes CDR1 MDHEN and CDR2 SYDVKM. This CDR3 has 15 residues. With 3 bases removed from V and 6 bases from J, the gap between germline ends came to 12 bases. The CDR3 loop is CASSFESGPNSPLHF. DNA of the CDR3: TGTGCCAGCAGTTTTGAGTCAGGGCCTAATTCACCCCTCCACTTT.

The V call is TRBV5-6, the J call TRBJ2-1; D may be TRBD2 (5 bases). Between the trimmed V and J ends, which lost 3 bases and 10 bases, there was a span of 11 bases. CDR3 size: 12 residues. Germline V gene lookup returns CDR1 SGHDT and CDR2 YYEEEE. CDR3 DNA sequence: TGTGCCAGCAGCTATGGACTCAGCGAGCAGTTCTTC. Translating it yields CASSYGLSEQFF.

The CDR3 DNA follows: TGTGCCAGCAGCTCGGGTTTGCACTCCTACAATGAGCAGTTCTTC. This encodes CASSSGLHSYNEQFF. The gene calls are TRBV5-4 and TRBJ2-1; D is uncertain. Germline V gene sequence: CDR1 SGHNT, CDR2 YYREEE (reference sequence). The V gene lost 3 bases and the J gene lost 0 bases, with 10 bases spanning the gap. This CDR3 spans 15 amino acids.

This clone was picked up one time. The chain couples TRBV7-9 to TRBJ1-6; tentatively, D is TRBD1 (5 bases). Germline V CDR1 and CDR2: SEHNR, FQNEAQ (reference sequence). This CDR3 contains 14 residues. V gave up 5 bases and J gave up 7 bases, with 12 bases separating them. The DNA for the CDR3 is TGTGCCAGCAGCCCAGTCCGACAGAATTCACCCCTCCACTTT. This encodes CASSPVRQNSPLHF.

This chain joins TRBV7-9 and TRBJ2-2; a possible D gene is TRBD2 (6 bases). Germline V gives CDR1 SEHNR, CDR2 FQNEAQ (reference sequence). The V gene lost 2 bases and the J gene lost 3 bases, with 13 bases spanning the gap. This CDR3 region has 16 residues. The CDR3 DNA is TGTGCCAGCAGCTTAAACAGCGGGTATTACACCGGGGAGCTGTTTTTT. It encodes CASSLNSGYYTGELFF.

The chain joins TRBV9 to TRBJ2-5; D perhaps matches TRBD1 (6 bases). Deletions cut 2 bases from V and 4 bases from J, with 12 bases between. The CDR3 extends over 14 amino acids. The germline V gene has CDR1 SGDLS and CDR2 YYNGEE. Written as DNA, the CDR3 is TGTGCCAGCAGCGTTACAGGGTTCGGAGAGACCCAGTACTTC. Protein product: CASSVTGFGETQYF.

The V and J genes are TRBV27 and TRBJ1-1; 10 nucleotides line up with TRBD1. CDR3 length: 16 residues. V trimming: 1 base; J trimming: 5 bases; junction bases outside the gene matches: 7. Germline V gene data show CDR1 as MNHEY and CDR2 as SMNVEV (reference sequence). CDR3 coding DNA: TGTGCCAGCAGTTTATTGGGGACAGGGGTTCTGACTGAAGCTTTCTTT. The encoded protein is CASSLLGTGVLTEAFF.